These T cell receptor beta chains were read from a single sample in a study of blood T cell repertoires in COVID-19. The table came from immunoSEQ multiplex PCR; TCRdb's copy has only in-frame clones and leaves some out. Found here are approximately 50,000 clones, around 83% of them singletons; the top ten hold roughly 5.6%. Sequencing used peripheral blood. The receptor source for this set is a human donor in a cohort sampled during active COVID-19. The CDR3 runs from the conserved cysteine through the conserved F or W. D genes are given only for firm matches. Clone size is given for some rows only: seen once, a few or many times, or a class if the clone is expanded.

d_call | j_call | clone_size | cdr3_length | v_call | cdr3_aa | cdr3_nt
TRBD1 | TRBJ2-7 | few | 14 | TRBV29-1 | CSVLQTGRYTSQYF | TGCAGCGTTTTACAGACAGGGCGATATACGTCGCAGTACTTC
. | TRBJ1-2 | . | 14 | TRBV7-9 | CASSSYRSSGGYTF | TGTGCCAGCAGCTCATACAGGAGTTCTGGCGGCTACACCTTC
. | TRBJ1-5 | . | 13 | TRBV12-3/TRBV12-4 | CASSLTADQPQHF | TGTGCCAGCAGTTTGACAGCTGATCAGCCCCAGCATTTT
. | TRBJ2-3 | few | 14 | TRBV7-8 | CASSLEGGSDTQYF | TGTGCCAGCAGCTTAGAAGGCGGTTCGGATACGCAGTATTTT
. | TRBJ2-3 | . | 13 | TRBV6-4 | CASSDSQGWTQYF | TGTGCCAGCAGTGACTCCCAGGGTTGGACGCAGTATTTT
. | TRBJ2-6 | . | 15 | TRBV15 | CATSTQGSGANVLTF | TGTGCCACCAGCACTCAGGGCTCTGGGGCCAACGTCCTGACTTTC
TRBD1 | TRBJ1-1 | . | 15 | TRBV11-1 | CASKGTDPLNTEAFF | TGTGCCAGCAAGGGGACAGACCCATTGAACACTGAAGCTTTCTTT
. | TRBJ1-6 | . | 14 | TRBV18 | CASSPSRINSPLHF | TGTGCCAGCTCACCGTCGAGGATCAATTCACCCCTCCACTTT
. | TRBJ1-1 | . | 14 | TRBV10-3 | CAITVTGTNTEAFF | TGTGCCATCACCGTAACAGGGACGAACACTGAAGCTTTCTTT
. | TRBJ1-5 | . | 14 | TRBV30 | CAWNPQVSNQPQHF | TGTGCCTGGAACCCCCAGGTTAGCAATCAGCCCCAGCATTTT
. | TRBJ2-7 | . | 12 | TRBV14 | CASSLTVYEQYF | TGTGCCAGCAGCCTTACAGTCTACGAGCAGTACTTC
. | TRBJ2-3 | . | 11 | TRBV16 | CASSQGDIRYF | TGTGCCAGCAGCCAAGGGGACATTCGGTATTTT
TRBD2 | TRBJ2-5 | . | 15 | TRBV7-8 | CASSLPGTIAETQYF | TGTGCCAGCAGCTTACCCGGGACTATAGCGGAGACCCAGTACTTC
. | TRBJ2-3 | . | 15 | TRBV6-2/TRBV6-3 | CASSFSSGSTDTQYF | TGTGCCAGCAGTTTTTCGAGCGGTAGCACAGATACGCAGTATTTT
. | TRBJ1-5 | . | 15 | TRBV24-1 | CATSDGGSFNQPQHF | TGTGCCACCAGTGATGGGGGGTCTTTCAATCAGCCCCAGCATTTT
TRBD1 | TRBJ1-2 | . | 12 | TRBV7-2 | CASSWDSYGYTF | TGTGCCAGCAGCTGGGACAGCTATGGCTACACCTTC
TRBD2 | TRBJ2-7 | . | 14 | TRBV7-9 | CASSHLAVPYEQYF | TGTGCCAGCAGTCACCTAGCGGTCCCCTACGAGCAGTACTTC
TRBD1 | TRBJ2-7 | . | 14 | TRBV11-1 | CASSPRDRDHEQYF | TGTGCCAGCAGCCCGAGGGACAGGGACCACGAGCAGTACTTC
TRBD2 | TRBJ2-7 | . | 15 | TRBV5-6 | CASSFGTGGTHEQYF | TGTGCCAGCAGCTTCGGGACGGGGGGGACCCACGAGCAGTACTTC
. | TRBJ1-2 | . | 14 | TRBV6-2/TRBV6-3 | CASSYARGIYGYTF | TGTGCCAGCAGTTACGCCCGGGGGATCTATGGCTACACCTTC
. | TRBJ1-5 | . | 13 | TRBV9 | CASSGTENQPQHF | TGTGCCAGCAGCGGGACAGAGAATCAGCCCCAGCATTTT
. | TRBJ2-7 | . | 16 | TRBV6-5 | CASSYSGGQVTYEQYF | TGTGCCAGCAGTTACTCGGGGGGGCAAGTGACCTACGAGCAGTACTTC
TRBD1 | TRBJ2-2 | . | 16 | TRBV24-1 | CATSDTTGGHLSKLFF | TGTGCCACCAGTGATACGACAGGGGGGCATCTTAGTAAGCTGTTTTTT
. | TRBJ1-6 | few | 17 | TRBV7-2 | CASSPPGQTAYNSPLHF | TGTGCCAGCAGCCCCCCCGGACAGACCGCTTATAATTCACCCCTCCACTTT
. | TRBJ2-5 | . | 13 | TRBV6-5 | CASSYGGQETQYF | TGTGCCAGCAGTTACGGCGGACAAGAGACCCAGTACTTC
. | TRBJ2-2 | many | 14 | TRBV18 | CASSPIPGTGELFF | TGTGCCAGCTCCCCCATTCCGGGCACCGGGGAGCTGTTTTTT
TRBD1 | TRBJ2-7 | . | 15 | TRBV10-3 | CAISLGQGPSYEQYF | TGTGCCATCAGCCTTGGACAGGGGCCTTCCTACGAGCAGTACTTC
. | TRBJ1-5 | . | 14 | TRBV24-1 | CATSDRTVPGTQHF | TGTGCCACCAGTGATCGGACGGTCCCGGGGACCCAGCATTTT
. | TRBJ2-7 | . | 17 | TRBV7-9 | CASSLILGQGSSYEQYF | TGTGCCAGCAGCTTAATCCTAGGGCAGGGCAGCTCCTACGAGCAGTACTTC
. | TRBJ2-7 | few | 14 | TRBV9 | CASSSPNVPGEQYF | TGTGCCAGCAGCTCCCCGAACGTGCCGGGCGAGCAGTACTTC
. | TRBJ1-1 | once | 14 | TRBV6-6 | CASSYGGGNTEAFF | TGTGCCAGCAGTTACGGGGGGGGGAACACTGAAGCTTTCTTT